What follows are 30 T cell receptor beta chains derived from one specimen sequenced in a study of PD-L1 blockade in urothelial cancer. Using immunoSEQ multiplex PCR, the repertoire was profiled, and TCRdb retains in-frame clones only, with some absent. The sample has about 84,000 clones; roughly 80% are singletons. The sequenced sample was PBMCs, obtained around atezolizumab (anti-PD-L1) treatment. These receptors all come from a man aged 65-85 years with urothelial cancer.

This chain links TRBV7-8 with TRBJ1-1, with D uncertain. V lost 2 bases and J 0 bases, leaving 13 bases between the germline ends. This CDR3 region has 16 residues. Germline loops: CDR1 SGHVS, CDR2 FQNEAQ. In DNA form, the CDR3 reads TGTGCCAGCAGCTTAAGCGGAATAGGGCTGAACACTGAAGCTTTCTTT. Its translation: CASSLSGIGLNTEAFF.

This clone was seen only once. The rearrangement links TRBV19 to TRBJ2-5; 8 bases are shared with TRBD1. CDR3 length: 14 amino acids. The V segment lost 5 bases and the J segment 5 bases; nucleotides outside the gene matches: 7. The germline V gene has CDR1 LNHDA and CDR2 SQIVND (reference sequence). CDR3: CASSAQGAGETQYF. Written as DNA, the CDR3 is TGTGCCAGTAGTGCCCAGGGGGCCGGGGAGACCCAGTACTTC.

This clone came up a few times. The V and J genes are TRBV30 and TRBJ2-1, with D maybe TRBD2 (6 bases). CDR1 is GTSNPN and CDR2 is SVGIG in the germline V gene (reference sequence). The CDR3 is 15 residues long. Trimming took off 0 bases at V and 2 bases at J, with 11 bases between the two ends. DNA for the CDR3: TGTGCCTGGAGTGTAGGTGGAGGGCCCTACAATGAGCAGTTCTTC. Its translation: CAWSVGGGPYNEQFF.

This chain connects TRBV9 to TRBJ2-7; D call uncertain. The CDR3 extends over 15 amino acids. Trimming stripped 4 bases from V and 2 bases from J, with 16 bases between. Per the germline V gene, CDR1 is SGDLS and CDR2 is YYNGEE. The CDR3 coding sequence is TGTGCCAGCAGCCCCAGAACTACCTCCCCCTACGAGCAGTACTTC. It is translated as CASSPRTTSPYEQYF.

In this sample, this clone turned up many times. The CDR3 here is CASSSWTGWDEQYF. The CDR3 bases are TGTGCCAGCAGCTCGTGGACAGGTTGGGACGAGCAGTACTTC. The chain has TRBV7-9 and TRBJ2-7; TRBD1 agrees at 7 bases. This CDR3 spans 14 amino acids. The germline V gene encodes CDR1 SEHNR and CDR2 FQNEAQ (reference sequence). The V gene end was trimmed by 4 bases and the J gene end by 5 bases; junction bases not matched to a gene: 8. Filled out from reference TRBV7-9 and TRBJ2-7, the complete variable domain reads DTGVSQNPRHKITKRGQNVTFRCDPISEHNRLYWYRQTLGQGPEFLTYFQNEAQLEKSRLLSDRFSAERPKGSFSTLEIQRTEQGDSAMYLCASSSWTGWDEQYFGPGTRLTVT.

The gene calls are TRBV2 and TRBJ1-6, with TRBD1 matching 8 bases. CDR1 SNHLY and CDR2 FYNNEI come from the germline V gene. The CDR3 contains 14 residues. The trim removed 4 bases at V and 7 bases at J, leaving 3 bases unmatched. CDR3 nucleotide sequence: TGTGCCAGCAGTGTGGGGACAGGAAATTCACCCCTCCACTTT. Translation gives CASSVGTGNSPLHF.

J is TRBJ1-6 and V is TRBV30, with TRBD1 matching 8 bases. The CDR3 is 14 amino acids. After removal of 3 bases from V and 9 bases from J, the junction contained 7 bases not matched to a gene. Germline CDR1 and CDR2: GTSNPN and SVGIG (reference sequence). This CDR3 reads CAWRGDRIISPLHF. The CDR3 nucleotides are TGTGCCTGGAGGGGGGACAGGATTATTTCACCCCTCCACTTT.

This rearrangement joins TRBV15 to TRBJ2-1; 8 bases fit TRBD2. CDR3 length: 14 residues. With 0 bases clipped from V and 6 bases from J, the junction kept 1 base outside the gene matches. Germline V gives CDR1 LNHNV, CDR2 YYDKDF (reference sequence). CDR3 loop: CATSRDLAGNEQFF. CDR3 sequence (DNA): TGTGCCACCAGCAGAGACCTAGCGGGCAATGAGCAGTTCTTC.

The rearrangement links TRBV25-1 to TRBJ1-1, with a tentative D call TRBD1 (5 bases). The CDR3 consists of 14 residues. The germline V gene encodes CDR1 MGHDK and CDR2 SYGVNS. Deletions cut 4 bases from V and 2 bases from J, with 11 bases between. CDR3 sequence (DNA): TGTGCCAGCAGTGCTTGGGGCAGAAACACTGAAGCTTTCTTT. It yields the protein CASSAWGRNTEAFF.

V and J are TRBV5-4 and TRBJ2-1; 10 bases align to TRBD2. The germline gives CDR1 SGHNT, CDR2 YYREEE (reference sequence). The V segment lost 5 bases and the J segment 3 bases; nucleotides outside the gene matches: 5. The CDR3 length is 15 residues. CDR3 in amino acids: CASSSGTSVYNEQFF. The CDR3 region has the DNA TGTGCCAGCAGTTCCGGGACTAGCGTCTACAATGAGCAGTTCTTC.

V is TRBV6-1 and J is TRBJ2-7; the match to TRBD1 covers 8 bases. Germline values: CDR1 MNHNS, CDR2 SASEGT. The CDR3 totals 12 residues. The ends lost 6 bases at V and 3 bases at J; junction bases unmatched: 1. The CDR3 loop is CASRTGDYEQYF. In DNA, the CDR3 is TGTGCCAGCAGGACAGGGGACTACGAGCAGTACTTC.

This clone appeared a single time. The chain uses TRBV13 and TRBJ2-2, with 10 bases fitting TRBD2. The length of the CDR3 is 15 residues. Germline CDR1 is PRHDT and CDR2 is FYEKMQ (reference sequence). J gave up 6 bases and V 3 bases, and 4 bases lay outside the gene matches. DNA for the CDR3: TGTGCCAGCAGCTTCAATAGCGGGAGGTCCGGGGAGCTGTTTTTT. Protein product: CASSFNSGRSGELFF. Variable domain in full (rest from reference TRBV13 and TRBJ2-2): AAGVIQSPRHLIKEKRETATLKCYPIPRHDTVYWYQQGPGQDPQFLISFYEKMQSDKGSIPDRFSAQQFSDYHSELNMSSLELGDSALYFCASSFNSGRSGELFFGEGSRLTVL.

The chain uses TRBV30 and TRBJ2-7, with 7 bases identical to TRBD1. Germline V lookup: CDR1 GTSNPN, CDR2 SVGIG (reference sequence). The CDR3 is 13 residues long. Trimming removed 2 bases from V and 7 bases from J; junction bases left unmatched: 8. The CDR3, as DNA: TGTGCCTGGAGTCCCGACAGGGTGGGGGAGCAGTACTTC. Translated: CAWSPDRVGEQYF.

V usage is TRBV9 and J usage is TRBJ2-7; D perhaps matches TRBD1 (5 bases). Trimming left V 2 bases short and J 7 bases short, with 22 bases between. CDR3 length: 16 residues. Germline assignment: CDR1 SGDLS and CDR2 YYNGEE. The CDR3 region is CASSVAIGHPTWEQYF. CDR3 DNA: TGTGCCAGCAGCGTGGCAATAGGACACCCGACATGGGAGCAGTACTTC.

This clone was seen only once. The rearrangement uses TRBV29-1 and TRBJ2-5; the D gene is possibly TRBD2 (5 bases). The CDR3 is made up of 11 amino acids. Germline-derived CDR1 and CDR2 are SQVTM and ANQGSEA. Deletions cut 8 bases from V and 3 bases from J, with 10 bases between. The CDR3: CSSDGEETQYF. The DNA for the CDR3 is TGCAGCTCCGACGGGGAAGAGACCCAGTACTTC.

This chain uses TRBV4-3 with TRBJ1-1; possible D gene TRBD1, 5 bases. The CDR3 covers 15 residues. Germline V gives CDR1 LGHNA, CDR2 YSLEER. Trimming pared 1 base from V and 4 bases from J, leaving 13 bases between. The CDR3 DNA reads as TGCGCCAGCAGCCAAGTCGGCGGGGGGAGCACTGAAGCTTTCTTT. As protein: CASSQVGGGSTEAFF.

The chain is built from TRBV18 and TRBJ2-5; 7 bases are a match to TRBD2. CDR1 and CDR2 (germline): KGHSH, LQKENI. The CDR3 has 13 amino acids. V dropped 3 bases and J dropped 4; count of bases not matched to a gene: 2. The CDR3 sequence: CASSPTSTETQYF. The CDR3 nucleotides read TGTGCCAGCTCACCGACTAGCACAGAGACCCAGTACTTC.

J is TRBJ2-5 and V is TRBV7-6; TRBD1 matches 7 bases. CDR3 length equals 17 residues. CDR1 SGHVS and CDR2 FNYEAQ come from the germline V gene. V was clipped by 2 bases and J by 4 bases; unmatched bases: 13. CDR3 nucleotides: TGTGCCAGCAGCTTAACGCCCGGGACGGCAGGGGGAGAGACCCAGTACTTC. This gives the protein CASSLTPGTAGGETQYF.

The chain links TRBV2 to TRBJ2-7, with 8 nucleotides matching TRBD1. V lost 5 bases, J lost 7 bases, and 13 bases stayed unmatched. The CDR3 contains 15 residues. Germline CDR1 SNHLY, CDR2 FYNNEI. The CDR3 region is CASSSDRGRGREQYF. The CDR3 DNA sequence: TGTGCCAGCAGTTCAGACAGGGGCCGAGGTAGGGAGCAGTACTTC.

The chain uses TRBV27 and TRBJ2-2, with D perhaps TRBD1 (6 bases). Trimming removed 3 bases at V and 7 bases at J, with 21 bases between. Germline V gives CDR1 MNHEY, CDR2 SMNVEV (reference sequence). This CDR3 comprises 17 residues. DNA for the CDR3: TGTGCCAGCAGTTTCCTTCGTTCAGGGGTGGGTGGCGGGGAGCTGTTTTTT. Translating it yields CASSFLRSGVGGGELFF.

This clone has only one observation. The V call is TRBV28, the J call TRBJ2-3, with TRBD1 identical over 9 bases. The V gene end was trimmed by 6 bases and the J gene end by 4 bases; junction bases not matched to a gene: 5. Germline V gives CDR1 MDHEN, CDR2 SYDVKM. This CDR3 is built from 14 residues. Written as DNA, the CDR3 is TGTGCCAGCAGCCGTCGACAGGGGGCAGATACGCAGTATTTT. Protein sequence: CASSRRQGADTQYF. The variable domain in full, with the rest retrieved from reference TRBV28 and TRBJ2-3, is DVKVTQSSRYLVKRTGEKVFLECVQDMDHENMFWYRQDPGLGLRLIYFSYDVKMKEKGDIPEGYSVSREKKERFSLILESASTNQTSMYLCASSRRQGADTQYFGPGTRLTVL.

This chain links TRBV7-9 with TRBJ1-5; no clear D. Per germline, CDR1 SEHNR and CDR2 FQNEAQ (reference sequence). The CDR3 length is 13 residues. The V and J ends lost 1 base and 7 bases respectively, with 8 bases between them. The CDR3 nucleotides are TGTGCCAGCAGCTTAGAAGTGGCCCAGCCCCAGCATTTT. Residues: CASSLEVAQPQHF.

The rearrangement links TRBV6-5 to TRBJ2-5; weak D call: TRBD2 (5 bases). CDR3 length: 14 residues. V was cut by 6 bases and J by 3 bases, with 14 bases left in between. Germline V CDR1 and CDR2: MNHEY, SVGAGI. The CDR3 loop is CASSLLGVEETQYF. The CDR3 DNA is TGTGCCAGCAGCCTGCTCGGGGTAGAAGAGACCCAGTACTTC.

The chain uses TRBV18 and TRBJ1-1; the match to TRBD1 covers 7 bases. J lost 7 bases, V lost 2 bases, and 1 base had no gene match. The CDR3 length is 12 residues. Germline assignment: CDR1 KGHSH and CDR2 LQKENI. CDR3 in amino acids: CASSPWTGEAFF. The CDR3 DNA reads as TGTGCCAGCTCACCATGGACAGGTGAAGCTTTCTTT.

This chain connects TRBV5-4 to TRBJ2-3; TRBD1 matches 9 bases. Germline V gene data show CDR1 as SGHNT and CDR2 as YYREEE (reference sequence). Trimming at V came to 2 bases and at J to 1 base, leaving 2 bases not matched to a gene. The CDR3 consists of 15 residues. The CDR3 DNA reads TGTGCCAGCAGCTTACAGGGGGCGGGCACAGATACGCAGTATTTT. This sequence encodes CASSLQGAGTDTQYF.

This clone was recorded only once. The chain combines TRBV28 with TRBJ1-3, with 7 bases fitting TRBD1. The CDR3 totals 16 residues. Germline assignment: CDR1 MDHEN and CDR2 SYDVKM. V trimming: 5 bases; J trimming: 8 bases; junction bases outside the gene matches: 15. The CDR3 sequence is CASSPPLTGTFDTIYF. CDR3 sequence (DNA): TGTGCCAGCAGTCCTCCACTGACAGGGACGTTTGACACCATATATTTT.

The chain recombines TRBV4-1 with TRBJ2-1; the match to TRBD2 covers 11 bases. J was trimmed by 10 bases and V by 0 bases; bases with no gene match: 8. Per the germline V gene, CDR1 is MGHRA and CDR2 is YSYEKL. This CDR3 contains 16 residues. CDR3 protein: CASSQEAGLADTEQFF. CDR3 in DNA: TGCGCCAGCAGCCAAGAGGCGGGACTAGCGGATACCGAGCAGTTCTTC.

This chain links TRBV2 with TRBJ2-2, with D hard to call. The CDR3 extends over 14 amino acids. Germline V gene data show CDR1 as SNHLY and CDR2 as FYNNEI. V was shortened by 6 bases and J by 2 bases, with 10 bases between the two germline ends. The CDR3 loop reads CASSRYVNTGELFF. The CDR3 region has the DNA TGTGCCAGCAGCCGCTACGTAAACACCGGGGAGCTGTTTTTT.

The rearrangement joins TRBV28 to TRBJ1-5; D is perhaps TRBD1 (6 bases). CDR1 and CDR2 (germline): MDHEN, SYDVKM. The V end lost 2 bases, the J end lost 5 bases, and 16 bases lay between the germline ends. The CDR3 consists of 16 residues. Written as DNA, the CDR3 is TGTGCCAGCAGTTTACCCGGACAGCTAAGGGATCAGCCCCAGCATTTT. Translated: CASSLPGQLRDQPQHF.

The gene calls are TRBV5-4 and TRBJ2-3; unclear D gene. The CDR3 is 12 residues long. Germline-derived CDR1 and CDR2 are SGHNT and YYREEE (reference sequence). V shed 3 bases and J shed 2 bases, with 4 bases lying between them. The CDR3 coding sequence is TGTGCCAGCAGCTCTCTCACAGATACGCAGTATTTT. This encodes CASSSLTDTQYF.